This T cell receptor beta chain was sequenced during a study of T cells of healthy individuals. TCRdb called the 5' RACE reads again in MiXCR, with one record for every CDR3 protein. The sample gives fewer than 70,000 distinct CDR3 sequences, approximately 15% of which show up once; 15% to 20% is in the top ten. This CDR3 is built from 13 residues. With 7 bases clipped from V and 4 bases from J, the junction kept 2 bases outside the gene matches. The germline CDR1 and CDR2 sequences are MNHEY and SVGEGT. The TCR originated in a human donor in good health. The chain couples TRBV6-2 or TRBV6-3 to TRBJ2-5; 11 nucleotides align to TRBD2. Here the CDR3 DNA reads TGTGCCAGCAAAGGACTAGCGGGAGAGACCCAGTACTTC. This gives the protein CASKGLAGETQYF.